This section outlines one T cell receptor (beta chain) sequence together with its context. This sample was included in a study of blood T cells in healthy people across ages. Sample-barcoded 5' priming and a J-beta primer mix drove a second PCR of about 6 to 12 cycles. The template-switch adaptor was a 5' adaptor with 12 random nucleotides. It tagged each cDNA molecule. One entry per CDR3 protein, called by TCRdb with MiXCR from the 5' RACE reads. The data hold about 2 million distinct CDR3 sequences, with around 48% observed a single time. This CDR3 has 17 residues. Unmatched junction bases numbered 8, after V lost 2 bases and J lost 0 bases. The germline V gene has CDR1 MNHEY and CDR2 SVGEGT.

The chain has TRBV6-2 or TRBV6-3 and TRBJ2-3, with 7 bases aligning to TRBD2. The source material was blood. This receptor was obtained from a woman in her forties in good health. The CDR3 region has the DNA TGTGCCAGCAGTTACCCACTCGGGGGGACCAGCACAGATACGCAGTATTTT. It is translated as CASSYPLGGTSTDTQYF.